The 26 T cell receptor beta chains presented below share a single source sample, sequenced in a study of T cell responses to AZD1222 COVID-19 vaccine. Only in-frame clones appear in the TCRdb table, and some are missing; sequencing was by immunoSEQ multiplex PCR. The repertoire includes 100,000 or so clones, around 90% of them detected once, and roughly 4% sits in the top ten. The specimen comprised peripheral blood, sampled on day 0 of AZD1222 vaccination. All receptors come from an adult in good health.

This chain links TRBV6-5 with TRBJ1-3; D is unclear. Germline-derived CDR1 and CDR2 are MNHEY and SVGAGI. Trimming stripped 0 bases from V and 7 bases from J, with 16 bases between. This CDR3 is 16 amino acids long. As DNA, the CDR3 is TGTGCCAGCAGTTACTCGCGACCCCCTGTGGGGAACACCATATATTTT. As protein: CASSYSRPPVGNTIYF.

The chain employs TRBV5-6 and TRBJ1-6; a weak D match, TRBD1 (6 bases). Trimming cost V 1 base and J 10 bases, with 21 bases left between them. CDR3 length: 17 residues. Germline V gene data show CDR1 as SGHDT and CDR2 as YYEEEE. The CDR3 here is CASSLTRSGTWRSPLHF. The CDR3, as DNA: TGTGCCAGCAGCTTGACGCGGTCCGGGACATGGAGATCACCCCTCCACTTT.

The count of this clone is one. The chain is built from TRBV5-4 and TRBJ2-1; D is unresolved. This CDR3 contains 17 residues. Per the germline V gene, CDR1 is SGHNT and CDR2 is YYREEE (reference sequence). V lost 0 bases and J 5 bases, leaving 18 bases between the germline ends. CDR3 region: CASSLEVNSVFNNEQFF. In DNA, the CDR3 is TGTGCCAGCAGCTTGGAAGTGAATAGTGTGTTCAACAATGAGCAGTTCTTC.

The CDR3 loop reads CASSLKGAGGQGYTF. DNA of the CDR3: TGTGCCAGCAGCTTAAAAGGGGCGGGAGGGCAAGGCTACACCTTC. This chain uses TRBV7-2 with TRBJ1-2; a weak D match, TRBD1 (5 bases). Germline CDR1 and CDR2: SGHTA and FQGNSA. The CDR3 runs to 15 residues. Trimming removed 2 bases from V and 8 bases from J, with 18 bases in between.

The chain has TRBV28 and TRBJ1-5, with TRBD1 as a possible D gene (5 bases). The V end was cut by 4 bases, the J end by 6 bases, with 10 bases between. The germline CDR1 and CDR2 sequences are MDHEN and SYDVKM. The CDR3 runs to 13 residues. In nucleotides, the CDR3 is TGTGCCAGCAGTTCCCCCCAGGGTCAGCCCCAGCATTTT. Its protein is CASSSPQGQPQHF. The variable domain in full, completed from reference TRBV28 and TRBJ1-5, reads DVKVTQSSRYLVKRTGEKVFLECVQDMDHENMFWYRQDPGLGLRLIYFSYDVKMKEKGDIPEGYSVSREKKERFSLILESASTNQTSMYLCASSSPQGQPQHFGDGTRLSIL.

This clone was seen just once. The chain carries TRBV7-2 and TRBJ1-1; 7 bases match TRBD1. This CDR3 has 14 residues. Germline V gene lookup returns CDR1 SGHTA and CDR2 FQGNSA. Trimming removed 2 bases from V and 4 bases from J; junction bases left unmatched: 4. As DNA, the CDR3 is TGTGCCAGCAGCTTATCGGCAGGGGGCACTGAAGCTTTCTTT. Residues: CASSLSAGGTEAFF.

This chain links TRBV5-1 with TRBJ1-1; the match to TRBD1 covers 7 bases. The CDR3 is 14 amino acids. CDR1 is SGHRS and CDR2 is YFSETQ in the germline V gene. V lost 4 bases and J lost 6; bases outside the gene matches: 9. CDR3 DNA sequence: TGCGCCAGCAGCGCCACAGGGGAGGAGGCTGAAGCTTTCTTT. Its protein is CASSATGEEAEAFF.

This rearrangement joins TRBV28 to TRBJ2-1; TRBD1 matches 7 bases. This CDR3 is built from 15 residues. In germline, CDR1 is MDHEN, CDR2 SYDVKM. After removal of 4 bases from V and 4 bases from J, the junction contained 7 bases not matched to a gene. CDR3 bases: TGTGCCAGCAGTTCGGCTGACAGGGCGTACAATGAGCAGTTCTTC. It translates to CASSSADRAYNEQFF.

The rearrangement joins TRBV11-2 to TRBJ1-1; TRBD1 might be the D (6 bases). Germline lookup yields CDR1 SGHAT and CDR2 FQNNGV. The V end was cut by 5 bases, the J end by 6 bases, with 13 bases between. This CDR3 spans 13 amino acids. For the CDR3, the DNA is TGTGCCAGCAGCCCCCGGACAGTATCTGAAGCTTTCTTT. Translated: CASSPRTVSEAFF.

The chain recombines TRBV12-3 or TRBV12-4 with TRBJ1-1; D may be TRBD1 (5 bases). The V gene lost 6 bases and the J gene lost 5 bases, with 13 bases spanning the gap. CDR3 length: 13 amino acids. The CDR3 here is CASRVAAGTEAFF. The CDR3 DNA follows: TGTGCCAGCAGGGTGGCGGCAGGGACTGAAGCTTTCTTT.

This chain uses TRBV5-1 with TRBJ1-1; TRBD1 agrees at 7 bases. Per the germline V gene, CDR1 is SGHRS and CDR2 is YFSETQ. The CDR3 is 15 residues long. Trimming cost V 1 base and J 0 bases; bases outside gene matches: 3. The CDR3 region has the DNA TGCGCCAGCAGCTTGCGGGGGACAGTGAACACTGAAGCTTTCTTT. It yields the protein CASSLRGTVNTEAFF.

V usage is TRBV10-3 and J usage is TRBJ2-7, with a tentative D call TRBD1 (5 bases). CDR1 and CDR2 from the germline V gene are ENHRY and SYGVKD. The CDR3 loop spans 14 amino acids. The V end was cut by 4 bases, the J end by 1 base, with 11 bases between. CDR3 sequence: CAISGRQGSYEQYF. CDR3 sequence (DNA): TGTGCCATCAGTGGTAGGCAGGGTTCCTACGAGCAGTACTTC.

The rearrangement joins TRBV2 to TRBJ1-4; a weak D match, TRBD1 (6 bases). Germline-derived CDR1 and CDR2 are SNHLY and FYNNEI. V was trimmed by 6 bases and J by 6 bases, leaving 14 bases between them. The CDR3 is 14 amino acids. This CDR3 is CASRALAGDEKLFF. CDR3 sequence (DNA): TGTGCCAGCAGGGCGCTGGCAGGGGATGAAAAACTGTTTTTT.

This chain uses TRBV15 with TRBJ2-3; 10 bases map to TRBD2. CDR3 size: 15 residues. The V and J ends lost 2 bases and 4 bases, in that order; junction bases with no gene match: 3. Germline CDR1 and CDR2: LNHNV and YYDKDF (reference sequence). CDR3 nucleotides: TGTGCCACCAGCAGAAAAGCGGGGGGGCCAGATACGCAGTATTTT. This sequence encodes CATSRKAGGPDTQYF. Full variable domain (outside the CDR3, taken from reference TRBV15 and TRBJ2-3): DAMVIQNPRYQVTQFGKPVTLSCSQTLNHNVMYWYQQKSSQAPKLLFHYYDKDFNNEADTPDNFQSRRPNTSFCFLDIRSPGLGDTAMYLCATSRKAGGPDTQYFGPGTRLTVL.

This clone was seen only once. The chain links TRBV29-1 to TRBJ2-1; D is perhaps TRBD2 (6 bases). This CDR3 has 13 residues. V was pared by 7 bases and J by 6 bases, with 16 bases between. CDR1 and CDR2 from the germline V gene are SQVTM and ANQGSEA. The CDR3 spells CSATGTPFNEQFF. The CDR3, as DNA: TGCAGCGCCACCGGGACTCCCTTCAATGAGCAGTTCTTC.

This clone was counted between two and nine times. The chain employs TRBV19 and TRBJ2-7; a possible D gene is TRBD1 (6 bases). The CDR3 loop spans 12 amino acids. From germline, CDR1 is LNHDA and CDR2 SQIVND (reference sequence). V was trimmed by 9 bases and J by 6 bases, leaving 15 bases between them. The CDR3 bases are TGTGCCAGCTTAGACAGGAAGGGCGAGCAGTACTTC. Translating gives CASLDRKGEQYF.

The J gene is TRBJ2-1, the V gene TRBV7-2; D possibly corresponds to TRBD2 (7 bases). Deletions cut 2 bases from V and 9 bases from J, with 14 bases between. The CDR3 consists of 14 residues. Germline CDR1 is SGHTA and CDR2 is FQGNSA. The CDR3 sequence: CASSLRGGGGEQFF. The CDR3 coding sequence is TGTGCCAGCAGCTTAAGAGGGGGAGGGGGTGAGCAGTTCTTC.

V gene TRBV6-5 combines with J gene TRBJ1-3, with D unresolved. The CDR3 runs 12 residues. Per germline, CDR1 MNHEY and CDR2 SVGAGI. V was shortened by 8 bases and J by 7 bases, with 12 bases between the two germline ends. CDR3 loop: CASLSAGNTIYF. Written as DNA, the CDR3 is TGTGCCAGCCTCTCGGCGGGGAACACCATATATTTT.

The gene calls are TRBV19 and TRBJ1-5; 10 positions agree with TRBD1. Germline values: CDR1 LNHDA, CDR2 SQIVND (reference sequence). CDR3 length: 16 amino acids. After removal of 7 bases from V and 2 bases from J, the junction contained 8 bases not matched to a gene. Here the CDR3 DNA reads TGTGCCAGTATCCCCAGGACAGGGGGGGGCAATCAGCCCCAGCATTTT. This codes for CASIPRTGGGNQPQHF. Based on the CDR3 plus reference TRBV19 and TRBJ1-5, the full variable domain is DGGITQSPKYLFRKEGQNVTLSCEQNLNHDAMYWYRQDPGQGLRLIYYSQIVNDFQKGDIAEGYSVSREKKESFPLTVTSAQKNPTAFYLCASIPRTGGGNQPQHFGDGTRLSIL.

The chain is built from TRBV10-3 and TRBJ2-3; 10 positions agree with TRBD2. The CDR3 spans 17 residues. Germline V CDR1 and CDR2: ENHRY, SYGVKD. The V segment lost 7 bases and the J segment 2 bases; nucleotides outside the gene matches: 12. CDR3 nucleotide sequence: TGTGCCATCAAAGGGACCCTAGCGGGGGTACACACAGATACGCAGTATTTT. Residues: CAIKGTLAGVHTDTQYF.

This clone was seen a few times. In nucleotides, the CDR3 is TGTGCCTGCCGCGCCCTAGGGACTCTCCCTGGCGGTGAAAAACTGTTTTTT. Its translation: CACRALGTLPGGEKLFF. The chain uses TRBV30 and TRBJ1-4; weak D call: TRBD1 (5 bases). The ends were cut back, 6 bases at V and 7 bases at J, with 27 bases in the middle. The V gene's germline CDR1 is GTSNPN and CDR2 SVGIG (reference sequence). The CDR3 extends over 17 amino acids.

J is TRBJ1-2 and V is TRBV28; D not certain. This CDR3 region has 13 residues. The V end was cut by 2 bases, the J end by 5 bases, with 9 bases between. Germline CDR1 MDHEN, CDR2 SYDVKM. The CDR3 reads CASSLIYGYGYTF. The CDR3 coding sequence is TGTGCCAGCAGTTTAATATACGGGTATGGCTACACCTTC.

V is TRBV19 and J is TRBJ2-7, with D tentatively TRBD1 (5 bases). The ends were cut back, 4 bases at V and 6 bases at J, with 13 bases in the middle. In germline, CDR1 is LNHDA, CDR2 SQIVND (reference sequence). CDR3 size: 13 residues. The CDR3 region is CASSTQATAEQYF. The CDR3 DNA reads TGTGCCAGTAGTACACAGGCCACTGCCGAGCAGTACTTC.

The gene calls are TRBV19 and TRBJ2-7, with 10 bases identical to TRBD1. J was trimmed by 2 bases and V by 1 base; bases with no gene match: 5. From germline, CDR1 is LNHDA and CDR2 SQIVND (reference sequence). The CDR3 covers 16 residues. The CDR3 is CASSIGGGTGAYEQYF. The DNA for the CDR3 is TGTGCCAGTAGTATAGGCGGTGGGACAGGGGCCTACGAGCAGTACTTC.

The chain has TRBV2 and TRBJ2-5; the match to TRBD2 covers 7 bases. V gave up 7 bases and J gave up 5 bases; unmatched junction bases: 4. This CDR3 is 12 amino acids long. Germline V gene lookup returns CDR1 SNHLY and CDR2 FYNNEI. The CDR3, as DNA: TGTGCCAGCATGGTACTAGCGGAGACCCAGTACTTC. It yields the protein CASMVLAETQYF.

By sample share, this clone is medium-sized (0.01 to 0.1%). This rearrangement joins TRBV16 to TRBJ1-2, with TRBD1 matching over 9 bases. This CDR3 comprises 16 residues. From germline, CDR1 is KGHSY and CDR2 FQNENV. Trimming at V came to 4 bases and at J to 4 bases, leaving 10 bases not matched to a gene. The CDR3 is CASSPTSTGGVYGYTF. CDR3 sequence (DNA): TGTGCCAGCAGCCCGACCTCAACAGGGGGCGTCTATGGCTACACCTTC.